These 13 T cell receptor beta chains were sequenced from one sample in a study of shared clonotypes between healthy human individuals. Clones were sequenced by immunoSEQ multiplex PCR, and TCRdb holds only the in-frame ones, with some missing. There are roughly 2.4 million clones in the sample; more than 90% occur only once, and less than 0.15% lies in the top ten. Sequencing was done on a sample of naive CD4+ T cells sorted from blood. Described subset: CD45RA+ positively selected. Receptor source: a man aged 18 to 29 in good health.

A word on this clone: Other DNA variants within this sample encode the same CDR3. The chain recombines TRBV5-1 with TRBJ2-1; D ambiguous. Trimming stripped 0 bases from V and 0 bases from J, with 4 bases between. CDR3 length equals 14 residues. The germline gives CDR1 SGHRS, CDR2 YFSETQ. The chain's CDR3 is CASSLASSYNEQFF. The CDR3 DNA reads as TGCGCCAGCAGCTTGGCGAGCTCCTACAATGAGCAGTTCTTC.

The rearrangement joins TRBV9 to TRBJ2-5, with 7 bases identical to TRBD1. CDR3 length: 17 residues. Germline lookup yields CDR1 SGDLS and CDR2 YYNGEE. The V and J ends lost 1 base and 0 bases, in that order; junction bases with no gene match: 9. DNA of the CDR3: TGTGCCAGCAGCGTACAAACCACAGGGGCTGACCAAGAGACCCAGTACTTC. Translating gives CASSVQTTGADQETQYF.

The V gene is TRBV30, the J gene TRBJ1-2, with 12 bases fitting TRBD1. This CDR3 contains 15 residues. Germline values: CDR1 GTSNPN, CDR2 SVGIG (reference sequence). Trimming cost V 1 base and J 4 bases; bases outside gene matches: 4. The CDR3 DNA reads TGTGCCTGGAGTGAACCGGGACAGGGGGCCTATGGCTACACCTTC. Translated, it gives CAWSEPGQGAYGYTF.

V is TRBV7-9 and J is TRBJ1-5, with 8 positions matching TRBD1. Trimming removed 5 bases from V and 4 bases from J; junction bases left unmatched: 10. Germline CDR1 reads SEHNR; CDR2 reads FQNEAQ (reference sequence). This CDR3 is built from 16 residues. CDR3 region: CASSPHLDRDNQPQHF. The DNA of the CDR3 is TGTGCCAGCAGCCCCCATCTGGACAGGGATAATCAGCCCCAGCATTTT.

The CDR3 nucleotides are TGTGCCAGCAGCCTAACCGGGCGCGAGCAGTACTTC. This codes for CASSLTGREQYF. The chain joins TRBV7-2 to TRBJ2-7, with D unresolved. The V and J ends lost 5 bases and 6 bases respectively, with 11 bases between them. CDR1 and CDR2 (germline): SGHTA, FQGNSA. CDR3 length: 12 amino acids.

The gene calls are TRBV5-5 and TRBJ1-6, with 10 bases fitting TRBD1. The V segment lost 4 bases and the J segment 8 bases; nucleotides outside the gene matches: 6. Germline loops: CDR1 SGHKS, CDR2 YYEKEE (reference sequence). The CDR3 extends over 15 amino acids. The CDR3 spells CASSAETGGHSPLHF. The CDR3 DNA follows: TGTGCCAGCAGCGCCGAGACAGGGGGCCATTCACCCCTCCACTTT.

As DNA, the CDR3 is TGCGCCAGTGTAGCGGGGGGCTCCTACAATGAGCAGTTCTTC. Translation: CASVAGGSYNEQFF. The chain combines TRBV5-1 with TRBJ2-1; 10 nucleotides line up with TRBD2. V lost 8 bases, J lost 0 bases, and 2 bases stayed unmatched. This CDR3 comprises 14 residues. The V gene's germline CDR1 is SGHRS and CDR2 YFSETQ.

The chain is built from TRBV12-1 and TRBJ2-7; the table's D call TRBD1 went unverified against the DNA. TRBV12-1 is a recognized pseudogene. The CDR3 runs 17 residues. The CDR3: CASSFLWLRQGNYEQYF. The CDR3 DNA is TGTGCCAGCAGCTTCTTATGGCTGAGACAGGGGAACTACGAGCAGTACTTC.

The chain is built from TRBV19 and TRBJ2-7; D gene ambiguous. V was cut by 8 bases and J by 2 bases, with 19 bases left in between. This CDR3 spans 15 amino acids. The germline V gene has CDR1 LNHDA and CDR2 SQIVND (reference sequence). The CDR3 DNA sequence: TGTGCCAGTCCAGGCAGCGCAATTCGCCCCTACGAGCAGTACTTC. Translating it yields CASPGSAIRPYEQYF.

CDR3 protein: CASSLGTGGGTDTQYF. CDR3 DNA: TGTGCCAGCAGCTTGGGTACGGGCGGGGGCACAGATACGCAGTATTTT. J is TRBJ2-3 and V is TRBV5-4; tentative D call: TRBD2 (6 bases). The ends were cut back, 0 bases at V and 1 base at J, with 12 bases in the middle. This CDR3 has 16 amino acids. Germline CDR1 and CDR2: SGHNT and YYREEE (reference sequence).

This chain links TRBV14 with TRBJ1-1; D not certain. V lost 3 bases and J lost 1, with 9 bases in between. Germline V gene data show CDR1 as SGHDN and CDR2 as FVKESK. The CDR3 spans 14 residues. CDR3 in amino acids: CASSQGNANTEAFF. CDR3 coding DNA: TGTGCCAGCAGCCAGGGGAACGCGAACACTGAAGCTTTCTTT.

The V call is TRBV7-9, the J call TRBJ1-1; D is ambiguous. CDR1 SEHNR and CDR2 FQNEAQ come from the germline V gene (reference sequence). This CDR3 is built from 14 residues. Trimming took 1 base from V and 5 from J, leaving 11 bases between them. The CDR3 region is CASSLEVSKTEAFF. Here the CDR3 DNA reads TGTGCCAGCAGCTTAGAAGTTAGTAAGACTGAAGCTTTCTTT.

The chain has TRBV2 and TRBJ1-1; 9 bases map to TRBD1. CDR1 is SNHLY and CDR2 is FYNNEI in the germline V gene. Trimming removed 6 bases from V and 4 bases from J; junction bases left unmatched: 3. The CDR3 has 13 amino acids. The CDR3 DNA follows: TGTGCCAGCAGGAAGACAGGGGGCACTGAAGCTTTCTTT. This encodes CASRKTGGTEAFF.